The T cell receptor beta chain described here comes from a study of OX40 agonist ivuxolimab in advanced cancers. The overall study: Previous treatment with anti-PD-1, anti-PD-L1 or anti-CTLA-4 therapy was allowed; 40% had received some.

V shed 5 bases and J 6 bases; nucleotides not matched to a gene: 11. This CDR3 spans 15 amino acids. Looked up from germline, CDR1 is PRHDT and CDR2 is FYEKMQ (reference sequence). Notes on this clone: The antigen remains undetermined.

The sampling schedule covered blood at baseline, cycle 4 day 1, and cycle 7 day 1. Study conclusions and caveats: With doses of 0.1-3.0 mg/kg, partial responders showed among the lowest clonal expansion.

This table comes from immunoSEQ multiplex PCR, and its TCRdb copy is limited to in-frame clones, with some not included. There are tens of thousands of clones in the sample; 90% occur only once, and less than 0.35% lies in the top ten. The V and J genes are TRBV13 and TRBJ2-7, with 9 bases lining up with TRBD1. The TCR sequence derives from an adult with an advanced solid tumor such as melanoma, head and neck, liver or kidney cancer. The sample in question was CD4+ or CD8+ T cells sorted from blood, obtained in a trial of the OX40 agonist ivuxolimab. The CDR3 loop reads CASSPRDRDGGEQYF. DNA of the CDR3: TGTGCCAGCAGCCCACGGGACAGGGACGGAGGCGAGCAGTACTTC.